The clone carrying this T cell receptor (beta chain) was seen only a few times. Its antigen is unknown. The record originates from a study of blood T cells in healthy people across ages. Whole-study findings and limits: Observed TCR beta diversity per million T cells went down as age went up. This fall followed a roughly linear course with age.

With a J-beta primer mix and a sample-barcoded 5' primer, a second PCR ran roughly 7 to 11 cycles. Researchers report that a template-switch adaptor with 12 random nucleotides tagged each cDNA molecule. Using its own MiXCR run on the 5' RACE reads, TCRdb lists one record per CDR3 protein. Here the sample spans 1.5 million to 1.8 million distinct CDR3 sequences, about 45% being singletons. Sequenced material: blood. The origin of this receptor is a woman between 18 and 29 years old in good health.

CDR3 in DNA: TGTGCCAGCAGTTTTTGGAGCAAAACCTCCTACGAGCAGTACTTC. It specifies CASSFWSKTSYEQYF. The V and J genes are TRBV12-3 or TRBV12-4 and TRBJ2-7; no definite D call. The CDR3 extends over 15 amino acids. V lost 3 bases and J 0 bases, leaving 12 bases between the germline ends.